The TCR beta chain described here comes from a study of shared clonotypes between healthy human individuals. All participating donors were Caucasian adults from Nashville, Tennessee. Around 97 million PBMCs supplied genomic DNA for unsorted samples. This clone came up a few times. The germline gives CDR1 SGHAT, CDR2 FQNNGV. The CDR3 is 15 residues long. Trimming left V 4 bases short and J 4 bases short, with 16 bases between. The deep-level immunoSEQ assay was used. Investigators spread the genomic DNA of each subset evenly over several immunoSEQ plates. Using immunoSEQ multiplex PCR, the repertoire was profiled, and TCRdb retains in-frame clones only, with some absent. The sample records hundreds of thousands of clones, around three quarters being singletons.

The sequencing input was PBMCs. This clonotype was sampled from a middle-aged woman in good health. Some clones in this sample may be carry-over from other donors' samples. The gene calls are TRBV11-2 and TRBJ1-1; D is perhaps TRBD1 (6 bases). The CDR3 nucleotides are TGTGCCAGCAGCTACAATGGGGGGGCAAGCACTGAAGCTTTCTTT. This codes for CASSYNGGASTEAFF.